The 14 T cell receptor beta chains below all came from one sample that was sequenced in a study of blood T cells in healthy people across ages. A second PCR of roughly 7 to 11 cycles used a sample-barcoded 5' primer and a J-beta primer mix. MiXCR was run by TCRdb on the 5' RACE reads, yielding one entry per CDR3 protein. The data hold roughly 700,000 distinct CDR3 sequences, with approximately 50% observed a single time. Sequencing was done on a sample of blood. These receptors were obtained from a woman aged 60-75 years in good health.

About this clonotype itself: The junction and the germline gene differ at one end; a read error may be behind it. The chain employs TRBV20-1 and TRBJ2-1; TRBD2 matches 10 bases. CDR1 DFQATT and CDR2 SNEGSKA come from the germline V gene (reference sequence). The CDR3 contains 16 residues. The chain's CDR3 is CSARARASGGYKEQFF. The CDR3 DNA follows: TGCAGTGCTAGAGCGAGGGCTAGCGGGGGCTACAAGGAGCAGTTCTTC.

The chain links TRBV28 to TRBJ2-3, with no clear D. CDR3 size: 12 residues. V lost 1 base, J lost 10 bases, and 9 bases lay in between. Germline lookup yields CDR1 MDHEN and CDR2 SYDVKM. The CDR3 protein is CASSLSGKAQYF. The CDR3 DNA reads as TGTGCCAGCAGTTTATCGGGCAAGGCGCAGTATTTT.

With regard to this clonotype: This may be a read error: a much more frequent sequence differs by one nucleotide. The CDR3 DNA reads TGCAGTGCTCTAGCGGGAGGGCCGGTTTATGAGCAGTACTTC. This translates into CSALAGGPVYEQYF. The V call is TRBV20-1, the J call TRBJ2-5; 12 positions match TRBD2. Germline trimming cut 5 bases from V and 11 bases from J; bases unmatched to any gene: 12. CDR1 DFQATT and CDR2 SNEGSKA come from the germline V gene (reference sequence). The length of the CDR3 is 14 residues.

CDR3 nucleotide sequence: TGTGCCAGCAGTTACGATTGGGGGGTCCAAGAGACCCAGTACTTC. Protein sequence: CASSYDWGVQETQYF. This chain joins TRBV6-5 and TRBJ2-5; D may be TRBD2 (6 bases). The CDR3 covers 15 residues. Trimming took 2 bases from V and 1 from J, leaving 11 bases between them. Looked up from germline, CDR1 is MNHEY and CDR2 is SVGAGI.

This clonotype has only a few counts. The gene calls are TRBV6-4 and TRBJ2-4; 11 bases match TRBD1. The tail of the sequence fits TRBJ2-7 better, so the J call may be wrong. The CDR3 runs to 14 residues. Germline V CDR1 and CDR2: MRHNA, SNTAGT. The DNA of the CDR3 is TGTGCCAGCAGCCGGGACAGGGGGTTCTACGAGCAGTACTTC. This translates into CASSRDRGFYEQYF.

This chain uses TRBV29-1 with TRBJ2-1, with D tentatively TRBD2 (6 bases). The CDR3 is made up of 16 amino acids. Germline CDR1 SQVTM, CDR2 ANQGSEA. V was clipped by 7 bases and J by 7 bases, with 26 bases between them. Here the CDR3 DNA reads TGCAGCGCCTTGGAGGCCCTCGGGAGCCGAAGGAATGAGCAGTTCTTC. The encoded protein is CSALEALGSRRNEQFF.

This clonotype was detected a few times. The rearrangement links TRBV20-1 to TRBJ2-1; 8 bases match TRBD1. CDR3 size: 17 residues. The ends lost 6 bases at V and 0 bases at J; junction bases unmatched: 13. CDR1 and CDR2 from the germline V gene are DFQATT and SNEGSKA (reference sequence). The CDR3 reads CSAAGTGIDSSYNEQFF. The CDR3 coding sequence is TGCAGTGCAGCCGGGACAGGAATTGACAGCTCCTACAATGAGCAGTTCTTC.

J is TRBJ2-1 and V is TRBV5-1; 14 bases match TRBD2. Germline-derived CDR1 and CDR2 are SGHRS and YFSETQ. J lost 1 base, V lost 0 bases, and 3 bases had no gene match. CDR3 size: 18 residues. The CDR3 coding sequence is TGCGCCAGCAGCTTGGCAGGACTAGCGGGAGGTTCCTACAATGAGCAGTTCTTC. Its translation is CASSLAGLAGGSYNEQFF.

The chain joins TRBV5-6 to TRBJ1-2, with TRBD1 identical over 7 bases. CDR1 and CDR2 from the germline V gene are SGHDT and YYEEEE. The CDR3 runs to 14 residues. V shed 5 bases and J 5 bases; nucleotides not matched to a gene: 9. The chain's CDR3 is CASSPTDREYGYTF. The DNA for the CDR3 is TGTGCCAGCAGTCCGACCGACAGGGAATATGGCTACACCTTC.

This clonotype appeared a single time. The rearrangement links TRBV14 to TRBJ2-1; TRBD1 or TRBD2 may be the D gene (5 bases each). This CDR3 spans 16 amino acids. Trimming took off 0 bases at V and 3 bases at J, with 12 bases between the two ends. Germline V gene lookup returns CDR1 SGHDN and CDR2 FVKESK. The CDR3 reads CASSQDRGRIYNEQFF. Here the CDR3 DNA reads TGTGCCAGCAGCCAAGATAGGGGACGTATCTACAATGAGCAGTTCTTC.

This rearrangement joins TRBV7-2 to TRBJ2-7; TRBD1 agrees at 8 bases. The V gene end was trimmed by 4 bases and the J gene end by 4 bases; junction bases not matched to a gene: 9. The CDR3 extends over 15 amino acids. The germline V gene encodes CDR1 SGHTA and CDR2 FQGNSA. The CDR3 sequence is CASSYRGRIGYEQYF. The DNA for the CDR3 is TGTGCCAGCAGCTACAGGGGGAGAATTGGTTACGAGCAGTACTTC.

The gene calls are TRBV7-9 and TRBJ2-7, with 9 bases lining up with TRBD2. J lost 6 bases, V lost 5 bases, and 8 bases had no gene match. The CDR3 contains 14 residues. Germline CDR1 reads SEHNR; CDR2 reads FQNEAQ (reference sequence). Here the CDR3 reads CASSGSGSSGEQYF. Here the CDR3 DNA reads TGTGCCAGCAGCGGTAGCGGGAGTAGCGGCGAGCAGTACTTC.

The chain uses TRBV29-1 and TRBJ1-3; 8 bases are shared with TRBD1. Germline assignment: CDR1 SQVTM and CDR2 ANQGSEA. The V segment lost 7 bases and the J segment 3 bases; nucleotides outside the gene matches: 5. This CDR3 contains 13 residues. This CDR3 reads CSATDRVGNTIYF. In DNA form, the CDR3 reads TGCAGCGCAACGGACAGGGTTGGAAACACCATATATTTT.

This clonotype was seen only a few times. One end of the junction fails to match germline, which may point to a read error. The CDR3 sequence is CASSKASGSYEQYF. CDR3 sequence (DNA): TGTGCCAGCAGTAAAGCTAGCGGGAGTTACGAGCAGTACTTC. The chain links TRBV2 to TRBJ2-7; 10 nucleotides agree with TRBD2. The germline V gene encodes CDR1 SNHLY and CDR2 FYNNEI. This CDR3 has 14 amino acids.